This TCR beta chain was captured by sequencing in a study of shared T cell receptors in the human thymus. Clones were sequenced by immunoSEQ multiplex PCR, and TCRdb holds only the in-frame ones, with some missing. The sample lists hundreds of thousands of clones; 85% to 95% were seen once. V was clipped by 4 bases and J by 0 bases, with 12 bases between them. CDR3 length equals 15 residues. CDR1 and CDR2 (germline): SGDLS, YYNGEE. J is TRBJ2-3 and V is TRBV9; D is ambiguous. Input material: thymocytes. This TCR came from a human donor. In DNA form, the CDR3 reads TGTGCCAGCAGCCATTCTGTAACCAGCACAGATACGCAGTATTTT. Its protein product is CASSHSVTSTDTQYF.